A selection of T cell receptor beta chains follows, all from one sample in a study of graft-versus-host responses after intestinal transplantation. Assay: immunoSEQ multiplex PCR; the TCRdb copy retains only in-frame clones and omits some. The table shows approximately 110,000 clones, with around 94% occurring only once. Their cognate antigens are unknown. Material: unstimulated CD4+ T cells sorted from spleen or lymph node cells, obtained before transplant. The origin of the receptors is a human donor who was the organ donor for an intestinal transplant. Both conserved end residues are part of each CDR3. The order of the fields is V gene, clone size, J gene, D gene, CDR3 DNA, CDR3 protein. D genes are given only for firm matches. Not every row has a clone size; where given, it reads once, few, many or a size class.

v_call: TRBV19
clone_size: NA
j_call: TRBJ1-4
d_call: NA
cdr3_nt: TGTGCCAGCAGAGGGATTGCGGGGGACGAAAAACTGTTTTTT
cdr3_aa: CASRGIAGDEKLFF

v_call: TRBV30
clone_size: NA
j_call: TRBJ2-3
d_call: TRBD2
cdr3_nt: TGTGCCTGGACCGCCGGGACTAGCGGATACACAGATACGCAGTATTTT
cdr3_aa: CAWTAGTSGYTDTQYF

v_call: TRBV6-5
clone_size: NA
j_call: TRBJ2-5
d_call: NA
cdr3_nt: TGTGCCAGCAGTTACCCTCCGGGACGAATGGAGACCCAGTACTTC
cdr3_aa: CASSYPPGRMETQYF

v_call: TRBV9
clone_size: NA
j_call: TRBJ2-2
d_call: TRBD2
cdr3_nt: TGTGCCAGCAGCGTCTTTAGCGGGAGTCTTAACACCGGGGAGCTGTTTTTT
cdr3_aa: CASSVFSGSLNTGELFF

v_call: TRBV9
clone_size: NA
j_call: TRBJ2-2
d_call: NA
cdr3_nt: TGTGCCAGCAGCGTGACTGACAACACCGGGGAGCTGTTTTTT
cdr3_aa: CASSVTDNTGELFF

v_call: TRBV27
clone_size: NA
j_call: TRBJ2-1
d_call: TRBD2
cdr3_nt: TGTGCCAGCAGGGGACTAGCGGGAGTGGGTGAGCAGTTCTTC
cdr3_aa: CASRGLAGVGEQFF

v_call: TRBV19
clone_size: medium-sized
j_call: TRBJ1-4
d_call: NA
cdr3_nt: TGTGCCAGTAGTATAGCTCGGACACGCATAGGGGAAAAACTGTTTTTT
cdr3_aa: CASSIARTRIGEKLFF

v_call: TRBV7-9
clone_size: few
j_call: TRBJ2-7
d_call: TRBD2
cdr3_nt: TGTGCCAGCAGCTTTCTGGGGGAGGGGGAGCAGTACTTC
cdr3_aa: CASSFLGEGEQYF

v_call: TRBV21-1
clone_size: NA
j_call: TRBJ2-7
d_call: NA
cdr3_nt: TGTGCCAGCTCGCTAGCGGAGGGGTGGGAGCAGTACTTC
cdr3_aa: CASSLAEGWEQYF

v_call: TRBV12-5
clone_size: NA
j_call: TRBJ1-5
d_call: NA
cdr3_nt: TGTGCTAGTGGTTCCCAGACGCAGGGTCAGCCCCAGCATTTT
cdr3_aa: CASGSQTQGQPQHF

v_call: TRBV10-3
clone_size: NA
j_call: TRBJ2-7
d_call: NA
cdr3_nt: TGTGCCATCAGCCTCGCCCCACAGGGCCCCAGCTCCTACGAGCAGTACTTC
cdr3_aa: CAISLAPQGPSSYEQYF

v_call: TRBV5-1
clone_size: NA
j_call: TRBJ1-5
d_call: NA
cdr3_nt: TGCGCCAGCAGCTTGGACGGCAATCAGCCCCAGCATTTT
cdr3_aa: CASSLDGNQPQHF

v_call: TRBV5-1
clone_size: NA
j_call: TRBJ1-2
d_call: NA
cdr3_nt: TGCGCCAGCAGCCCCTATGACAGTGACTATGGCTACACCTTC
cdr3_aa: CASSPYDSDYGYTF

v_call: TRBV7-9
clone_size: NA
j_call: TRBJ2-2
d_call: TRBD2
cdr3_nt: TGTGCCAGCAGACCCGCCGGGACTAGCGGGGCTACGAACACCGGGGAGCTGTTTTTT
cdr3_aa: CASRPAGTSGATNTGELFF

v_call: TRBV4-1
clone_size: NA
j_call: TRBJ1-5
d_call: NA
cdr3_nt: TGCGCCAGCAGCCTGAGCGGTCCCAATCAGCCCCAGCATTTT
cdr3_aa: CASSLSGPNQPQHF

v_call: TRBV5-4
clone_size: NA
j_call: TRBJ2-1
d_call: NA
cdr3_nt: TGTGCCAGCAGCTTGGAGCTAGCAGGCGAGCAGTTCTTC
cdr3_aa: CASSLELAGEQFF

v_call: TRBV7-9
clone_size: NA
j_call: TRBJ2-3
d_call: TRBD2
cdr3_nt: TGTGCCAGCAGCGTAGCGGGAGATACGCAGTATTTT
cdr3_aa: CASSVAGDTQYF

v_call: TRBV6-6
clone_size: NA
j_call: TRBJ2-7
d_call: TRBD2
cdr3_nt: TGTGCCAGCAGTACGGGACCGGGACTAGCGGGGTACGAGCAGTACTTC
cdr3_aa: CASSTGPGLAGYEQYF

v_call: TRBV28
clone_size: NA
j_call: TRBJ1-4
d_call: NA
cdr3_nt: TGTGCCAGCAGTTTATATGACAGACCTAATGAAAAACTGTTTTTT
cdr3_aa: CASSLYDRPNEKLFF

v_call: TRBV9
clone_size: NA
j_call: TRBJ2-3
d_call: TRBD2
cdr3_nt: TGTGCCAGCAGCGCGTTTTTAACGGGAGGTTCAGATACGCAGTATTTT
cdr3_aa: CASSAFLTGGSDTQYF

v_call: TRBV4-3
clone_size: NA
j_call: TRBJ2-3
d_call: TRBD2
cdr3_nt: TGCGCCAGCAGCCAAGGGGGCGGGAGAACTAGCACAGATACGCAGTATTTT
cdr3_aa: CASSQGGGRTSTDTQYF

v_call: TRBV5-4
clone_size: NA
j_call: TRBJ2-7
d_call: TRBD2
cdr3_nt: TGTGCCAGCAGCTTGGGACTAGCGGGCTCCTACGAGCAGTACTTC
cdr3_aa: CASSLGLAGSYEQYF

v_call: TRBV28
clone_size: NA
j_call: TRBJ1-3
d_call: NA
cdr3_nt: TGTGCCGCAAACGAACGGGAAGGTGGAAACACCATATATTTT
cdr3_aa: CAANEREGGNTIYF

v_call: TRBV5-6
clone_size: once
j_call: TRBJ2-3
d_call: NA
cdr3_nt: TGTGCCAGCAGCTTGGCCAACAGCTTCACAGATACGCAGTATTTT
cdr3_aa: CASSLANSFTDTQYF

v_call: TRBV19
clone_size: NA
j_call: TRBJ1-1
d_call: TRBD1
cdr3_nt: TGTGCCAGTAGGCCGGACAGGGGGTGGGACGACACTGAAGCTTTCTTT
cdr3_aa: CASRPDRGWDDTEAFF

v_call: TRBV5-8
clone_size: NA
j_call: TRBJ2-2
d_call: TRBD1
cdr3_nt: TGTGCCAGCAGGTCGGGACAGACCCCCTCCGGGGAGCTGTTTTTT
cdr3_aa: CASRSGQTPSGELFF

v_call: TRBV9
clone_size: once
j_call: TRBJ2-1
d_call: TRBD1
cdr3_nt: TGTGCCAGCAGCGCTATCGGGACAGGGAAGAATGAGCAGTTCTTC
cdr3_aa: CASSAIGTGKNEQFF

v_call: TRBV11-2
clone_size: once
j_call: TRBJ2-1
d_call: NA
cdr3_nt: TGTGCCAGTCACCAGACCGGGGGAGAACAGTTCTTC
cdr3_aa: CASHQTGGEQFF

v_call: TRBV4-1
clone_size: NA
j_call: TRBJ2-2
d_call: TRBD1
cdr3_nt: TGCGCCAGCAGCAGAAAGGGGGCCGCCTACGAGATGAACACCGGGGAGCTGTTTTTT
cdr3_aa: CASSRKGAAYEMNTGELFF